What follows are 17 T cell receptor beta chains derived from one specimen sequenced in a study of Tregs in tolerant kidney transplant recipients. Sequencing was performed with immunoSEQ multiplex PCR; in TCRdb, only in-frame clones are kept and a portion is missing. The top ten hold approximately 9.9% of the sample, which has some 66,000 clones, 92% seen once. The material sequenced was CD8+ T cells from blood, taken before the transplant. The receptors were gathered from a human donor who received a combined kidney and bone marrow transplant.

The CDR3: CASSGSGRGSRNEQFF. The CDR3 DNA sequence: TGTGCCAGCAGCGGTAGCGGGAGGGGTTCTCGGAATGAGCAGTTCTTC. The V and J genes are TRBV9 and TRBJ2-1; 11 bases map to TRBD2. Germline trimming cut 3 bases from V and 7 bases from J; bases unmatched to any gene: 9. This CDR3 spans 16 amino acids. From germline, CDR1 is SGDLS and CDR2 YYNGEE.

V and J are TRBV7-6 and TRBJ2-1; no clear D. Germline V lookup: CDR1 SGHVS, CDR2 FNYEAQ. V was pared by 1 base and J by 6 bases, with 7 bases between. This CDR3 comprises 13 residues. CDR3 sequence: CASSLGLRNEQFF. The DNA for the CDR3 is TGTGCCAGCAGCTTAGGGCTTCGCAATGAGCAGTTCTTC.

CDR3 sequence: CSVAPQGTYGYTF. In nucleotides, the CDR3 is TGCAGCGTAGCCCCCCAGGGGACCTATGGCTACACCTTC. The chain combines TRBV29-1 with TRBJ1-2, with TRBD1 as a possible D gene (6 bases). V shed 6 bases and J shed 4 bases, with 15 bases lying between them. Germline assignment: CDR1 SQVTM and CDR2 ANQGSEA. This CDR3 has 13 amino acids.

The chain's CDR3 is CASSLKGLGIDEQYF. The CDR3 DNA reads as TGTGCCAGCAGTTTAAAGGGACTAGGTATCGACGAGCAGTACTTC. The chain recombines TRBV27 with TRBJ2-7, with 8 nucleotides matching TRBD2. V was pared by 2 bases and J by 5 bases, with 8 bases of the junction left unmatched. CDR3 length: 15 residues. CDR1 is MNHEY and CDR2 is SMNVEV in the germline V gene (reference sequence).

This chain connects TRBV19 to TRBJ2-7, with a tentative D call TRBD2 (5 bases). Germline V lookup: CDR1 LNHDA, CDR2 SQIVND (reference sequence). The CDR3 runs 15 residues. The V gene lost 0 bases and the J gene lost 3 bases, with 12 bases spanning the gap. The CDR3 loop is CASSIDGGTDYEQYF. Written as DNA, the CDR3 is TGTGCCAGTAGTATAGATGGAGGAACGGACTACGAGCAGTACTTC.

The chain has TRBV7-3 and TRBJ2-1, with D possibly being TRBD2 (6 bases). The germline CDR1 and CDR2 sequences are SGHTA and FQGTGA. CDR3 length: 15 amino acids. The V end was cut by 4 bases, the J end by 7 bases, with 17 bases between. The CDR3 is CASSSAGGRGNEQFF. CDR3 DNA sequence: TGTGCCAGCAGCTCCGCCGGGGGAAGAGGTAATGAGCAGTTCTTC.

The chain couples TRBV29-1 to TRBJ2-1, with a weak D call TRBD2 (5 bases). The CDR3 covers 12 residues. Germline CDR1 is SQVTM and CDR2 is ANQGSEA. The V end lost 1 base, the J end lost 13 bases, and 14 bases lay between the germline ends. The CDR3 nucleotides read TGCAGCGTTGAAGGGACTTACGATGCCCAGTTCTTC. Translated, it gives CSVEGTYDAQFF.

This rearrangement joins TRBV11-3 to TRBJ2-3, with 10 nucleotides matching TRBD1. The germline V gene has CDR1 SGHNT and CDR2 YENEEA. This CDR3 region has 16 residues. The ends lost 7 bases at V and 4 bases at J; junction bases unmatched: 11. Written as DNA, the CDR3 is TGTGCCAGCACCCCGTTCGGGACAGGGGAGGCAGATACGCAGTATTTT. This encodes CASTPFGTGEADTQYF. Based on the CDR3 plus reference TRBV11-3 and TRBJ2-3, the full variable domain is EAGVVQSPRYKIIEKKQPVAFWCNPISGHNTLYWYLQNLGQGPELLIRYENEEAVDDSQLPKDRFSAERLKGVDSTLKIQPAELGDSAVYLCASTPFGTGEADTQYFGPGTRLTVL.

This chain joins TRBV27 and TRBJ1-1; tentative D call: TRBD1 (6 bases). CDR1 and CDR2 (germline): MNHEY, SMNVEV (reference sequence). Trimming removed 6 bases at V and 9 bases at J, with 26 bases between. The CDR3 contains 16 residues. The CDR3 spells CASSLLGSQGPGQAFF. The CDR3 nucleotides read TGTGCCAGCAGCTTACTTGGTTCACAGGGCCCTGGGCAAGCTTTCTTT.

The CDR3: CASSREQRDTQYF. CDR3 coding DNA: TGTGCCAGCAGCCGTGAGCAGAGGGATACGCAGTATTTT. V gene TRBV7-9 combines with J gene TRBJ2-3; D ambiguous. The V and J ends lost 5 bases and 6 bases respectively, with 12 bases between them. Germline V CDR1 and CDR2: SEHNR, FQNEAQ (reference sequence). The CDR3 is made up of 13 amino acids. The complete variable domain, with remaining parts taken from reference TRBV7-9 and TRBJ2-3, reads DTGVSQNPRHKITKRGQNVTFRCDPISEHNRLYWYRQTLGQGPEFLTYFQNEAQLEKSRLLSDRFSAERPKGSFSTLEIQRTEQGDSAMYLCASSREQRDTQYFGPGTRLTVL.

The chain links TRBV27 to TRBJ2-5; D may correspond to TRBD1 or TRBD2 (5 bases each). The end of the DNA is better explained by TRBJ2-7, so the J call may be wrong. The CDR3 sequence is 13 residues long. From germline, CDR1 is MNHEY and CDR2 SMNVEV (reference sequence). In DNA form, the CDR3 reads TGTGCCAGCAGTTTAGTGGGGGCCTACGAGCAGTACTTC. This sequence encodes CASSLVGAYEQYF.

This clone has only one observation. The CDR3 sequence: CASRSNQPQHF. The CDR3 DNA is TGTGCCAGTCGGTCCAATCAGCCCCAGCATTTT. V gene TRBV28 combines with J gene TRBJ1-5, with D unclear. Trimming removed 9 bases at V and 3 bases at J, with 6 bases between. Germline CDR1 reads MDHEN; CDR2 reads SYDVKM. The CDR3 extends over 11 amino acids.

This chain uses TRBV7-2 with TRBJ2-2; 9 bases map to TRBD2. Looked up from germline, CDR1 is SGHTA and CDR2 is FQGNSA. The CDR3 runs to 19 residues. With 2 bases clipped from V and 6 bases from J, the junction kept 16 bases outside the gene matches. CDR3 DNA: TGTGCCAGCAGCTTATTGGCGGCGGGGGGGCCGGACCGACCCGGGGAGCTGTTTTTT. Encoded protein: CASSLLAAGGPDRPGELFF.

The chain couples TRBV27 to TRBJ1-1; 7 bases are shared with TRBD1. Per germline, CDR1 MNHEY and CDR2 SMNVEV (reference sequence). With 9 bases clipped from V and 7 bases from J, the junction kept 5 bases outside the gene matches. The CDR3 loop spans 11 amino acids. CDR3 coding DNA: TGTGCCAGTAGACAGGGCGATGAAGCTTTCTTT. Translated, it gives CASRQGDEAFF.

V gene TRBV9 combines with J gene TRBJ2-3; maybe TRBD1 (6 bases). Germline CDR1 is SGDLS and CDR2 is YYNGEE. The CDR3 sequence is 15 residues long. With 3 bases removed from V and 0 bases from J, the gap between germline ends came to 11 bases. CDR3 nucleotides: TGTGCCAGCAGCGCCGGGACAAGAAGCACAGATACGCAGTATTTT. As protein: CASSAGTRSTDTQYF.

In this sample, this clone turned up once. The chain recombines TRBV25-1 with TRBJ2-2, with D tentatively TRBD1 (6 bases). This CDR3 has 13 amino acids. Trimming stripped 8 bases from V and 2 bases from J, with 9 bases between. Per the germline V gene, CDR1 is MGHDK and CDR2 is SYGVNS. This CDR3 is CASEGQNTGELFF. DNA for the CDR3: TGTGCCAGCGAGGGACAAAACACCGGGGAGCTGTTTTTT.

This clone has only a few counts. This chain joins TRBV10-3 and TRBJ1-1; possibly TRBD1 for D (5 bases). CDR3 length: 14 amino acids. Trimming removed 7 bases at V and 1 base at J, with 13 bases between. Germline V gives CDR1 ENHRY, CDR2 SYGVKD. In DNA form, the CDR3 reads TGTGCCATCACTACAGGAAGCTCGAACACTGAAGCTTTCTTT. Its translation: CAITTGSSNTEAFF.